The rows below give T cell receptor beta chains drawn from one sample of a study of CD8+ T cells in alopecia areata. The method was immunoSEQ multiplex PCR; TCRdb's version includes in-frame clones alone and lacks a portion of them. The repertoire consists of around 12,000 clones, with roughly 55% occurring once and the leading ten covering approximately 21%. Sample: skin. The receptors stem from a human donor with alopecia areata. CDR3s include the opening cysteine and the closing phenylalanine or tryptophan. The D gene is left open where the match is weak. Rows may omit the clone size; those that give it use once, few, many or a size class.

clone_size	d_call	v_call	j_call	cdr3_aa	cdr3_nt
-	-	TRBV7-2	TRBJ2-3	CASSLAHGSDTQYF	TGTGCCAGCAGCTTAGCGCACGGGTCAGATACGCAGTATTTT
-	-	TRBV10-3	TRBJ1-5	CAITGQSNQPQHF	TGTGCCATCACCGGACAGAGCAATCAGCCCCAGCATTTT
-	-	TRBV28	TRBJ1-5	CASGEDTNSNQPQHF	TGTGCCAGCGGAGAAGACACAAATAGCAATCAGCCCCAGCATTTT
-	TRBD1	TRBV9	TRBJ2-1	CASSKGDRSLNEQFF	TGTGCCAGCTCCAAGGGGGACAGGAGTCTAAATGAGCAGTTCTTC
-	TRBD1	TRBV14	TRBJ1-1	CASSLTGQGTGTEAFF	TGTGCCAGCAGCCTAACGGGACAGGGAACGGGCACTGAAGCTTTCTTT
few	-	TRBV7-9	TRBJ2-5	CASSIWTSQETQYF	TGTGCCAGCAGCATATGGACCAGCCAAGAGACCCAGTACTTC
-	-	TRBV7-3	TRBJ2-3	CASSPRGGQTDTQYF	TGTGCCAGCAGTCCCAGGGGCGGCCAAACAGATACGCAGTATTTT
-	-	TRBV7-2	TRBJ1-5	CASSFAGATQPQHF	TGTGCCAGCAGCTTTGCAGGGGCGACTCAGCCCCAGCATTTT
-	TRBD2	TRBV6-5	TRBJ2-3	CASTSLAGTDTQYF	TGTGCCAGCACTTCACTAGCGGGAACAGATACGCAGTATTTT
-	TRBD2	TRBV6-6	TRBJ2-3	CASSHSGASTDTQYF	TGTGCCAGCAGTCATAGCGGGGCTAGCACAGATACGCAGTATTTT
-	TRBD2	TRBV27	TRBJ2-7	CASSLVSPTSGRSGGRYEQYF	TGTGCCAGCAGTTTAGTTTCTCCGACTAGCGGGAGATCCGGCGGGCGCTACGAGCAGTACTTC
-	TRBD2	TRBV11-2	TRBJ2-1	CASSYRSPSGSNYNEQFF	TGTGCCAGCAGTTACCGATCTCCGAGCGGGAGTAACTACAATGAGCAGTTCTTC
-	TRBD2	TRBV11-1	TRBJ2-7	CASSAGLAGTYEQYF	TGTGCCAGCAGCGCAGGACTAGCGGGCACCTACGAGCAGTACTTC
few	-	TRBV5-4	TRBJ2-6	CASSSRDSKTF	TGTGCCAGCAGCTCAAGGGACTCGAAGACTTTC
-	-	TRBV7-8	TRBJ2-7	CASSLGLELTYEQYF	TGTGCCAGCAGCTTAGGGCTGGAACTGACCTACGAGCAGTACTTC
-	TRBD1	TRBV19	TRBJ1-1	CASSFSGTGGGMNTEAFF	TGTGCCAGTAGCTTCTCCGGGACAGGGGGCGGGATGAACACTGAAGCTTTCTTT
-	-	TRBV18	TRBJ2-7	CASSPAGAGVTYEQYF	TGTGCCAGCTCCCCGGCGGGGGCGGGAGTCACCTACGAGCAGTACTTC
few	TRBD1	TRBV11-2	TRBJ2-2	CASRPGTGIGRSAGELFF	TGTGCCAGCAGACCCGGGACAGGGATAGGGCGAAGCGCCGGGGAGCTGTTTTTT
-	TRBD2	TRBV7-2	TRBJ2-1	CASSLALGTMYNEQFF	TGTGCCAGCAGCTTAGCCCTCGGGACTATGTACAATGAGCAGTTCTTC
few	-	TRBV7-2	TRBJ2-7	CASSSDREGEQYF	TGTGCCAGCAGCTCGGACAGGGAGGGCGAGCAGTACTTC
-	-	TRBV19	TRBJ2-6	CASSMLGGTGANVLTF	TGTGCCAGTAGTATGCTGGGTGGTACTGGGGCCAACGTCCTGACTTTC
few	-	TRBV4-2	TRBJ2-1	CASSQMGGSTLSYNEQFF	TGTGCCAGCAGCCAGATGGGGGGTTCCACCCTATCCTACAATGAGCAGTTCTTC
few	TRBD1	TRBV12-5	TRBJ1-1	CASAPLTGTEAFF	TGTGCTAGTGCCCCCCTGACAGGGACCGAAGCTTTCTTT